This TCR beta chain was identified in a study of T cells in Graves' hyperthyroidism and ophthalmopathy. Study information: It was at initial diagnosis, before any treatment, that peripheral blood was collected. Points from the study as a whole: Before onset, by a median of approximately 6.2 months, the model predicted ophthalmopathy. Most clonotypes expanded in the thyroid (above 0.001) were also present in blood.

In making diagnoses, clinical symptoms, serum thyroxine and TRAb, thyroid ultrasound and orbital computed tomography were all used. This CDR3 comprises 13 residues. Germline CDR1 and CDR2: MNHNS and SASEGT. Deletions cut 3 bases from V and 1 base from J, with 6 bases between. This clonotype was detected many times. Its antigen is still unknown. Amplification targeted TCR beta CDR3 regions from RNA transcripts. Carried out on the TCR CDR3, a first-round RT-PCR used the HTBI primer set. TCRdb itself ran the multiplex PCR reads through MiXCR, one entry per CDR3 protein. The table lists fewer than 350,000 distinct CDR3 sequences, roughly an eighth of them singletons, with approximately 7.9% in the top ten.

The sequence was obtained from a woman in her thirties or forties with Graves' hyperthyroidism. Sequenced input: blood. The chain employs TRBV6-1 and TRBJ1-1; D gene unclear. As DNA, the CDR3 is TGTGCCAGCAGTGATCGAGGGAACACTGAAGCTTTCTTT. This codes for CASSDRGNTEAFF.